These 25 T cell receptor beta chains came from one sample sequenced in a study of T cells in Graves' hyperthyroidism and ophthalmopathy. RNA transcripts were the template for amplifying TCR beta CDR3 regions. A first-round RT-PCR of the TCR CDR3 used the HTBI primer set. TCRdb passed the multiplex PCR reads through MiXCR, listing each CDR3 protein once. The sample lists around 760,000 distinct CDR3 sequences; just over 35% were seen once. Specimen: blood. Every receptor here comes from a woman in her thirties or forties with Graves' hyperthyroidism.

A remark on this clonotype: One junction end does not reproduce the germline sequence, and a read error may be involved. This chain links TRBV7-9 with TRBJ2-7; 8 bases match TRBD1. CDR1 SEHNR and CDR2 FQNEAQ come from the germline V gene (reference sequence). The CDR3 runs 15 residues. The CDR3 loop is CASSSTGTGPYEQHF. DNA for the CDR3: TGTGCCAGCAGCTCAACCGGGACAGGTCCCTACGAGCAGCACTTC.

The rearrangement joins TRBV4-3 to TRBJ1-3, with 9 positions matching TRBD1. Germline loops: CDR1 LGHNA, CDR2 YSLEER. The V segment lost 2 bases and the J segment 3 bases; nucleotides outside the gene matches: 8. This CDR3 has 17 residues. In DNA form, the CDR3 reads TGCGCCAGCAGCCAAATACAGGGGGCATTGAGTGGAAACACCATATATTTT. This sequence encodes CASSQIQGALSGNTIYF.

The CDR3 loop is CASSPPDRPPQHF. CDR3 nucleotide sequence: TGTGCCAGCAGTCCCCCGGACAGGCCGCCCCAGCATTTT. The genes are TRBV2 and TRBJ1-5; 7 bases fit TRBD1. The CDR3 extends over 13 amino acids. Losses at the gene ends were 5 bases for V and 9 bases for J; bases not matched to a gene: 7. CDR1 and CDR2 (germline): SNHLY, FYNNEI.

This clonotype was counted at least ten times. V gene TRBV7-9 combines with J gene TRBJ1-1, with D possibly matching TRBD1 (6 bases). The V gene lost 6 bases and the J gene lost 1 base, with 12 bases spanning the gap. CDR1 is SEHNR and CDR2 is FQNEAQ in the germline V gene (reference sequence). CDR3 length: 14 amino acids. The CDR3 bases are TGTGCCAGCAGACGGGACATAGAGAACACTGAAGCTTTCTTT. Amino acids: CASRRDIENTEAFF.

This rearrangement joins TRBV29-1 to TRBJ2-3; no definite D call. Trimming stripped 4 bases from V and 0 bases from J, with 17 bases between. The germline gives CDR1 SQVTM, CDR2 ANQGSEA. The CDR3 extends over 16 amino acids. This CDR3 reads CSVVLQTGRSTDTQYF. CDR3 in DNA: TGCAGCGTTGTGCTCCAAACGGGCCGTAGCACAGATACGCAGTATTTT.

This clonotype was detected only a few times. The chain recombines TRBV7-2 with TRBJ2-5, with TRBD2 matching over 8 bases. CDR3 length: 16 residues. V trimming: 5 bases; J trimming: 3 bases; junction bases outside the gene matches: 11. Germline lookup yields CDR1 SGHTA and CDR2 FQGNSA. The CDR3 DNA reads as TGTGCCAGCAGCCTCTTCGGAGCGGGGGATGAAGAGACCCAGTACTTC. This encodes CASSLFGAGDEETQYF.

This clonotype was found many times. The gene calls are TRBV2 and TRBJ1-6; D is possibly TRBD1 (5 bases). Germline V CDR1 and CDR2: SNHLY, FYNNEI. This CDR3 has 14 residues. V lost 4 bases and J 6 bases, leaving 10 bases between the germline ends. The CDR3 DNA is TGTGCCAGCAGTGTCCAGGGAATTAATTCACCCCTCCACTTT. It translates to CASSVQGINSPLHF.

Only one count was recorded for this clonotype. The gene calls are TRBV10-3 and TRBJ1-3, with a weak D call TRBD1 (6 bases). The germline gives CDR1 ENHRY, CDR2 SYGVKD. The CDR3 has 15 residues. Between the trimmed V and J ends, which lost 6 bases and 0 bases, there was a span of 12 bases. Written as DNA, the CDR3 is TGTGCCATCAGGGCGGACAGAGACTCTGGAAACACCATATATTTT. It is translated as CAIRADRDSGNTIYF.

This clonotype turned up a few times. CDR3 nucleotides: TGTGCCAGTAGTTCCAGTGGGAGGAGCAATCAGCCCCAGCATTTT. Amino acid sequence: CASSSSGRSNQPQHF. This chain links TRBV19 with TRBJ1-5; D is undetermined. The germline CDR1 and CDR2 sequences are LNHDA and SQIVND (reference sequence). This CDR3 spans 15 amino acids. V was shortened by 5 bases and J by 1 base, with 12 bases between the two germline ends.

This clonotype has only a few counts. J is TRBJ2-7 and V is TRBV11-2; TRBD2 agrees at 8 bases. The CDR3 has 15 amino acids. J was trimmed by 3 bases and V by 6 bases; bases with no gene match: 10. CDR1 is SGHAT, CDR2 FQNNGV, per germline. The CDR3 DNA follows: TGTGCCAGCAGTACAACAGAGGGGACTAGCTACGAGCAGTACTTC. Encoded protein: CASSTTEGTSYEQYF. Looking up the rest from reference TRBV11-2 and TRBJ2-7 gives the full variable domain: EAGVAQSPRYKIIEKRQSVAFWCNPISGHATLYWYQQILGQGPKLLIQFQNNGVVDDSQLPKDRFSAERLKGVDSTLKIQPAKLEDSAVYLCASSTTEGTSYEQYFGPGTRLTVT.

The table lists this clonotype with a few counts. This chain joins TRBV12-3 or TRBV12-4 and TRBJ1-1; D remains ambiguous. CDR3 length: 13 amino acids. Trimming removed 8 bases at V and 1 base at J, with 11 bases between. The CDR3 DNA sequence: TGTGCCAGCGGGTTAAGGGCGAACACTGAAGCTTTCTTT. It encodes CASGLRANTEAFF.

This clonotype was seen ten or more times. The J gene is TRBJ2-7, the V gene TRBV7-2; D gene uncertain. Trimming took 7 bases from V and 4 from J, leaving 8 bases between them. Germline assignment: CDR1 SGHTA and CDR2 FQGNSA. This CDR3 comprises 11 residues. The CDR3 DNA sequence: TGTGCCAGCACAAGGTGGTACGAGCAGTACTTC. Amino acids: CASTRWYEQYF.

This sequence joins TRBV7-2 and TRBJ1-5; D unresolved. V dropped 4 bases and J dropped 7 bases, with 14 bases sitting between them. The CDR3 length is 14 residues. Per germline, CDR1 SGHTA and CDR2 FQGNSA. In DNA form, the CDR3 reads TGTGCCAGCAGCTCCCTAGCGGGAGGGCAGCCCCAGCATTTT. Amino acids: CASSSLAGGQPQHF.

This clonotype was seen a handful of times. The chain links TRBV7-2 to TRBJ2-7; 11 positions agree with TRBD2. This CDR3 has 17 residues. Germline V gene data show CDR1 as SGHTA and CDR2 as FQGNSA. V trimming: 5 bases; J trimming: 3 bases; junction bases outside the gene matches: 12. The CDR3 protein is CASSRSSLAGGNYEQYF. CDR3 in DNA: TGTGCCAGCAGCCGCTCCTCGTTAGCGGGGGGGAACTACGAGCAGTACTTC.

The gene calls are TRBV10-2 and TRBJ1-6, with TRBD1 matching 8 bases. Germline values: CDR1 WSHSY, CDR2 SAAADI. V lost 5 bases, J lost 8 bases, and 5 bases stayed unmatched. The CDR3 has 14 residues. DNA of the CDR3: TGCGCCAGCAGTATGGACAGGGCTGATTCACCCCTCCACTTT. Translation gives CASSMDRADSPLHF.

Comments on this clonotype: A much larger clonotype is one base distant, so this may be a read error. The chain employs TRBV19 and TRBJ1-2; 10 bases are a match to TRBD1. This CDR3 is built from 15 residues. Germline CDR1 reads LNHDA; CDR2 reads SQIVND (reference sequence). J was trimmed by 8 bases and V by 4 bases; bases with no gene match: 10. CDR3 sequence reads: CASSTLGGQGDGYTF. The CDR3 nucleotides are TGTGCCAGTAGTACCCTGGGAGGACAGGGGGACGGCTACACCTTC.

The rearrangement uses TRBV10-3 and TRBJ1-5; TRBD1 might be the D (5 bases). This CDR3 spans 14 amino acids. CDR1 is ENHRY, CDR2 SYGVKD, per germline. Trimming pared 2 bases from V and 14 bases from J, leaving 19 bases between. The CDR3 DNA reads TGTGCCATCAGTGAGGGGGGAGGGACCGAATACGAGCATTTT. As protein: CAISEGGGTEYEHF.

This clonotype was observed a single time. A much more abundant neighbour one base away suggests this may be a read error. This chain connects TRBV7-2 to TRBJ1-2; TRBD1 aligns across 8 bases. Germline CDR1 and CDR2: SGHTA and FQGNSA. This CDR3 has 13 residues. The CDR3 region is CASSQTGESGHTF. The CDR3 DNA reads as TGTGCCAGCAGCCAGACAGGGGAATCTGGCCACACCTTC.

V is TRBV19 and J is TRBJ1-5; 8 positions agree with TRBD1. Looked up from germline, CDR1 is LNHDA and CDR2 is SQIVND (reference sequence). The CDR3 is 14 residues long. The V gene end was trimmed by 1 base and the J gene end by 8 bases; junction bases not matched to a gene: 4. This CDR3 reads CASSIGGQEKPQHF. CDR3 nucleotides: TGTGCCAGTAGTATAGGGGGACAGGAGAAGCCCCAGCATTTT.

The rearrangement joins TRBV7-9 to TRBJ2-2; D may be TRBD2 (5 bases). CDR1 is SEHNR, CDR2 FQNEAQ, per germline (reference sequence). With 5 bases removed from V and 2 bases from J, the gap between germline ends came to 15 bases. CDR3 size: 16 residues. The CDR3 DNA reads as TGTGCCAGCAGCCCAGCAAGAGGGCTTAACACCGGGGAGCTGTTTTTT. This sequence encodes CASSPARGLNTGELFF.

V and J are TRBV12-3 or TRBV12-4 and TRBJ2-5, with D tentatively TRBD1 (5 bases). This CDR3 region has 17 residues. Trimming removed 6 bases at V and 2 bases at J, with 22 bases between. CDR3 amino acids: CASRPVGPTRSQETQYF. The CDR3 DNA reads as TGTGCCAGCAGACCTGTGGGGCCTACAAGGTCTCAAGAGACCCAGTACTTC.

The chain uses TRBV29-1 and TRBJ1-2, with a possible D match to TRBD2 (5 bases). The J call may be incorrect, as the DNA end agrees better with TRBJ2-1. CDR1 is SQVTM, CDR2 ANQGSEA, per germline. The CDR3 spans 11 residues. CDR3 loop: CSVERVGEQFF. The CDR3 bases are TGCAGCGTTGAGCGGGTTGGGGAGCAGTTCTTC.

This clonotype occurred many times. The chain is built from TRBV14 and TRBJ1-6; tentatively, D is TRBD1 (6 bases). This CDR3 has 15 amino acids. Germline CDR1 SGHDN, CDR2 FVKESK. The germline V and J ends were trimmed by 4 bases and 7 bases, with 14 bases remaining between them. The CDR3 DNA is TGTGCCAGCAGCCCGAGGACAGTCTTGAATTCACCCCTCCACTTT. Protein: CASSPRTVLNSPLHF.

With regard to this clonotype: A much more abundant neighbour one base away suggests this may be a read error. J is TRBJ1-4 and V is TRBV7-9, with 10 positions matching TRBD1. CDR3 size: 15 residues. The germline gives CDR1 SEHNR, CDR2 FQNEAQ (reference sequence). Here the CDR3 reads CASSPPGQGLEKLVF. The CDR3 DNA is TGTGCCAGCAGCCCGCCGGGACAGGGGCTTGAAAAACTGGTTTTT. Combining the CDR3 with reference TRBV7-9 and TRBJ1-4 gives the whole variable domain DTGVSQNPRHKITKRGQNVTFRCDPISEHNRLYWYRQTLGQGPEFLTYFQNEAQLEKSRLLSDRFSAERPKGSFSTLEIQRTEQGDSAMYLCASSPPGQGLEKLVFGSGTQLSVL.

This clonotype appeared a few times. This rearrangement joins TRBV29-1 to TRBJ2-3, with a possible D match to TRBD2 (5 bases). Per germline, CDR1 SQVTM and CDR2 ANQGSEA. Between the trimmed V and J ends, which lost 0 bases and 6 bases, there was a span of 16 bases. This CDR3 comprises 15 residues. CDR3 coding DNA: TGCAGCGTTGAAGATGGAGGAACAGTTACGGATACGCAGTATTTT. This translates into CSVEDGGTVTDTQYF.